The subject of this entry is one TCR beta chain. The target antigen is unknown. The data were produced by immunoSEQ multiplex PCR, yet TCRdb's version contains in-frame clones alone and is incomplete. The sample lists some 350,000 clones, around 90% seen once, with approximately 5% in the top ten. There are 12 residues in the CDR3. CDR1 and CDR2 (germline): SGHAT, FQNNGV. V dropped 7 bases and J dropped 7 bases, with 11 bases sitting between them. The record originates from a study of Ad26.COV2.S vaccination and SARS-CoV-2 variants. Study-wide findings and caveats: A substantial breadth of spike-specific CD8+ and CD4+ T cell responses after vaccination has been reported. Researchers cautioned that TCR breadth and depth analyses may have underestimated total T cell responses.

Treatment noted: 19 received Ad26.COV2.S at low or high dose, single or two shots; 5 received placebo; per-sample allocation not given. Vaccine and placebo recipients were sampled on day 63 after the first injection. Whoever gave the sample was an adult aged 18-55 years in Boston. The sequence was collected from a person between 18 and 59 years old who received the Ad26.COV2.S COVID-19 vaccine or a placebo. The chain couples TRBV11-2 to TRBJ1-3; D may be TRBD1 (6 bases). The specimen comprised peripheral blood, sampled in a trial of Ad26.COV2.S vaccine versus placebo. In nucleotides, the CDR3 is TGTGCCAGCAAGTTGCAGGGGAACACCATATATTTT. Protein sequence: CASKLQGNTIYF.